Presented here are 27 T cell receptor beta chains from one specimen sequenced in a study of blood T cell repertoires in COVID-19 (dated by TCRdb to about 2020). The method behind the library was the immunoSEQ multiplex PCR assay. TCRdb stores this immuneACCESS table with in-frame sequences only. Part of the clones is absent; in the studies checked, under half of the shortfall reflects unresolved V genes, and no reason is known for the rest. The sample yields over 400,000 clones; approximately 88% were counted once. In total, the top ten clones hold about 8.2% of the sample. Sequencing was done on a sample of peripheral blood. These receptors were obtained from a woman aged 45-65 years with COVID-19, enrolled during active disease.

The rearrangement links TRBV18 to TRBJ1-5, with D uncertain. Germline V gene data show CDR1 as KGHSH and CDR2 as LQKENI. The V and J ends lost 3 bases and 1 base respectively, with 10 bases between them. The CDR3 spans 15 residues. CDR3 loop: CASSPTPQSNQPQHF. The DNA of the CDR3 is TGTGCCAGCTCACCCACGCCGCAGAGCAATCAGCCCCAGCATTTT. Variable domain in full (rest from reference TRBV18 and TRBJ1-5): NAGVMQNPRHLVRRRGQEARLRCSPMKGHSHVYWYRQLPEEGLKFMVYLQKENIIDESGMPKERFSAEFPKEGPSILRIQQVVRGDSAAYFCASSPTPQSNQPQHFGDGTRLSIL.

As DNA, the CDR3 is TGTGCCAGCAGACCAGTAGCGGGGATGTACCAAGAGACCCAGTACTTC. It encodes CASRPVAGMYQETQYF. The rearrangement joins TRBV6-4 to TRBJ2-5, with 8 nucleotides matching TRBD2. CDR1 is MRHNA and CDR2 is SNTAGT in the germline V gene. V lost 6 bases, J lost 0 bases, and 9 bases stayed unmatched. CDR3 length: 16 residues.

This chain links TRBV12-5 with TRBJ1-1; the match to TRBD1 covers 7 bases. The CDR3 totals 12 residues. Per germline, CDR1 LGHNT and CDR2 FRNRAP. The ends lost 6 bases at V and 5 bases at J; junction bases unmatched: 3. CDR3 bases: TGTGCTAGTGGAGGGGGCGCGACTGAAGCTTTCTTT. Encoded protein: CASGGGATEAFF. The full variable domain, its missing parts supplied by reference TRBV12-5 and TRBJ1-1, is DARVTQTPRHKVTEMGQEVTMRCQPILGHNTVFWYRQTMMQGLELLAYFRNRAPLDDSGMPKDRFSAEMPDATLATLKIQPSEPRDSAVYFCASGGGATEAFFGQGTRLTVV.

This chain links TRBV18 with TRBJ2-7, with no clear D. The length of the CDR3 is 15 residues. Trimming pared 0 bases from V and 0 bases from J, leaving 9 bases between. CDR1 is KGHSH and CDR2 is LQKENI in the germline V gene. CDR3 DNA: TGTGCCAGCTCACCACCGGGCAAGAGCTCCTACGAGCAGTACTTC. Its protein product is CASSPPGKSSYEQYF.

V is TRBV12-5 and J is TRBJ2-3; TRBD1 might be the D (6 bases). The CDR3 spans 14 residues. V was clipped by 6 bases and J by 0 bases, with 10 bases between them. CDR1 is LGHNT and CDR2 is FRNRAP in the germline V gene. The CDR3 sequence is CASGSGVSTDTQYF. The CDR3, as DNA: TGTGCTAGTGGGTCAGGGGTAAGCACAGATACGCAGTATTTT.

This chain uses TRBV9 with TRBJ1-6; the match to TRBD1 covers 7 bases. Germline CDR1 and CDR2: SGDLS and YYNGEE. Trimming took 4 bases from V and 7 from J; bases not matched to a gene: 5. The CDR3 spans 14 residues. CDR3 in amino acids: CASSSQTGNSPLHF. For the CDR3, the DNA is TGTGCCAGCAGCTCCCAGACAGGGAATTCACCCCTCCACTTT. The full variable domain, completed using reference TRBV9 and TRBJ1-6, is DSGVTQTPKHLITATGQRVTLRCSPRSGDLSVYWYQQSLDQGLQFLIQYYNGEERAKGNILERFSAQQFPDLHSELNLSSLELGDSALYFCASSSQTGNSPLHFGNGTRLTVT.

V gene TRBV10-1 combines with J gene TRBJ2-7, with 11 bases that match TRBD1. CDR1 and CDR2 from the germline V gene are WNHNN and SYGVQD (reference sequence). The length of the CDR3 is 13 residues. J lost 6 bases, V lost 6 bases, and 4 bases had no gene match. The CDR3 region is CASRSGTGGEQYF. CDR3 sequence (DNA): TGCGCCAGCAGATCCGGGACAGGGGGCGAGCAGTACTTC.

This clone was detected only a few times. The V gene is TRBV5-1, the J gene TRBJ1-6, with D possibly TRBD1 on 6 matching bases. CDR1 is SGHRS and CDR2 is YFSETQ in the germline V gene. The CDR3 totals 15 residues. Trimming left V 1 base short and J 7 bases short, with 12 bases between. The CDR3 loop reads CASSLSSRGNSPLHF. CDR3 bases: TGCGCCAGCAGCTTGTCTTCCAGGGGAAATTCACCCCTCCACTTT. Using reference TRBV5-1 and TRBJ1-6 for the parts outside the CDR3, the full variable domain is KAGVTQTPRYLIKTRGQQVTLSCSPISGHRSVSWYQQTPGQGLQFLFEYFSETQRNKGNFPGRFSGRQFSNSRSEMNVSTLELGDSALYLCASSLSSRGNSPLHFGNGTRLTVT.

J is TRBJ1-6 and V is TRBV3-1 (or the pseudogene TRBV3-2); 7 bases fit TRBD1. V dropped 0 bases and J dropped 8; count of bases not matched to a gene: 4. Germline V lookup: CDR1 LGHDT, CDR2 YNNKEL (reference sequence). CDR3 length: 15 residues. CDR3 residues: CASSQEGTGDSPLHF. Here the CDR3 DNA reads TGTGCCAGCAGCCAAGAAGGCACAGGGGATTCACCCCTCCACTTT.

This chain's CDR3 is CARRAGGYTF. CDR3 nucleotides: TGTGCCAGACGGGCGGGGGGCTACACCTTC. The chain couples TRBV25-1 to TRBJ1-2, with unresolved D. V lost 9 bases, J lost 8 bases, and 10 bases lay in between. The germline CDR1 and CDR2 sequences are MGHDK and SYGVNS. This CDR3 spans 10 amino acids.

For the CDR3, the DNA is TGTGCCAGCAGCTTAGCAGGGGCCACTGAGCAGTTCTTC. This sequence encodes CASSLAGATEQFF. This sequence joins TRBV7-8 and TRBJ2-1; D is perhaps TRBD1 (5 bases). Trimming removed 0 bases from V and 9 bases from J, with 9 bases in between. This CDR3 region has 13 residues. CDR1 SGHVS and CDR2 FQNEAQ come from the germline V gene.

The chain recombines TRBV6-5 with TRBJ1-1; D possibly corresponds to TRBD1 (5 bases). CDR1 is MNHEY, CDR2 SVGAGI, per germline. The V end lost 7 bases, the J end lost 3 bases, and 15 bases lay between the germline ends. CDR3 length: 14 residues. In nucleotides, the CDR3 is TGTGCCAGCATTAAACGGGGGGTGGACACTGAAGCTTTCTTT. Its protein product is CASIKRGVDTEAFF.

The rearrangement uses TRBV16 and TRBJ1-1; unclear D gene. The CDR3 extends over 14 amino acids. V was shortened by 1 base and J by 11 bases, with 17 bases between the two germline ends. Per the germline V gene, CDR1 is KGHSY and CDR2 is FQNENV. The CDR3: CASSQFGHRSDAFF. The CDR3 DNA follows: TGTGCCAGCAGCCAATTTGGCCATAGAAGCGACGCTTTCTTT.

This clone came up once. V is TRBV10-1 and J is TRBJ1-2; no firm D call. The CDR3 is 17 amino acids. Trimming pared 8 bases from V and 4 bases from J, leaving 26 bases between. CDR1 and CDR2 from the germline V gene are WNHNN and SYGVQD (reference sequence). CDR3 amino acids: CASRRFACPKESYGYTF. DNA for the CDR3: TGCGCCAGCCGCCGGTTCGCTTGCCCAAAGGAGTCCTATGGCTACACCTTC.

The chain combines TRBV12-3 or TRBV12-4 with TRBJ2-1; 7 bases map to TRBD1. The J segment lost 10 bases and the V segment lost 3 bases, leaving 3 bases of the junction unmatched. The CDR3 is made up of 12 amino acids. DNA for the CDR3: TGTGCCAGCAGTTTTAAAGGGGGCGAGCAGTTCTTC. Residues: CASSFKGGEQFF.

The rearrangement links TRBV9 to TRBJ1-6; D unclear. There are 17 residues in the CDR3. Germline V lookup: CDR1 SGDLS, CDR2 YYNGEE. V was clipped by 6 bases and J by 9 bases, with 25 bases between them. CDR3 in DNA: TGTGCCAGCAACCCCCGCGGGAAAGGTGTGTTCTCTTCACCCCTCCACTTT. Translating it yields CASNPRGKGVFSSPLHF.

The chain links TRBV7-9 to TRBJ1-2; no definite D call. Trimming shortened V by 1 base and J by 2 bases, and 8 bases separated the two germline ends. The CDR3 covers 14 residues. Germline CDR1 SEHNR, CDR2 FQNEAQ (reference sequence). CDR3 in amino acids: CASSLGGNNYGYTF. The CDR3 coding sequence is TGTGCCAGCAGCTTAGGAGGAAACAACTATGGCTACACCTTC.

The V gene is TRBV20-1, the J gene TRBJ2-3; no clear D gene. Germline values: CDR1 DFQATT, CDR2 SNEGSKA (reference sequence). V was pared by 3 bases and J by 2 bases, with 3 bases between. The length of the CDR3 is 11 residues. CDR3 amino acids: CSASVTDTQYF. CDR3 nucleotides: TGCAGTGCTAGCGTCACAGATACGCAGTATTTT.

The gene calls are TRBV18 and TRBJ1-5; 7 bases fit TRBD1. V was clipped by 2 bases and J by 6 bases; unmatched bases: 4. In germline, CDR1 is KGHSH, CDR2 LQKENI. CDR3 length: 14 amino acids. CDR3 coding DNA: TGTGCCAGCTCACCAAGTACAGGGGCTCAGCCCCAGCATTTT. It codes for CASSPSTGAQPQHF.

This clone was detected a few times. The V call is TRBV30, the J call TRBJ2-3; D uncertain. The V gene lost 0 bases and the J gene lost 2 bases, with 9 bases spanning the gap. The CDR3 totals 14 residues. Germline values: CDR1 GTSNPN, CDR2 SVGIG (reference sequence). The CDR3: CAWSVRSFTDTQYF. DNA for the CDR3: TGTGCCTGGAGTGTCAGATCCTTCACAGATACGCAGTATTTT.

This clone is a singleton in its sample. CDR3 sequence: CASTADRERYF. CDR3 nucleotides: TGCGCCAGCACCGCGGACCGGGAACGGTACTTC. The chain is built from TRBV5-1 and TRBJ2-7; D may be TRBD2 (5 bases). Germline V gene data show CDR1 as SGHRS and CDR2 as YFSETQ. The CDR3 length is 11 residues. Trimming removed 6 bases at V and 12 bases at J, with 16 bases between.

The chain joins TRBV7-2 to TRBJ2-5; D might be TRBD1 (5 bases). The CDR3 is 13 residues long. V lost 1 base and J 7 bases, leaving 10 bases between the germline ends. Per germline, CDR1 SGHTA and CDR2 FQGNSA. CDR3 coding DNA: TGTGCCAGCAGCTTAGAGGGGCACGGGACCCAGTACTTC. It translates to CASSLEGHGTQYF.

The CDR3 spells CASSRASRGGEKLFF. CDR3 bases: TGTGCCAGCAGTCGAGCGTCCCGGGGAGGGGAAAAACTGTTTTTT. This chain joins TRBV6-5 and TRBJ1-4; unclear D gene. This CDR3 has 15 amino acids. The V gene's germline CDR1 is MNHEY and CDR2 SVGAGI. Trimming removed 5 bases at V and 8 bases at J, with 18 bases between.

The chain links TRBV20-1 to TRBJ2-7; TRBD1 matches 9 bases. CDR1 and CDR2 (germline): DFQATT, SNEGSKA (reference sequence). CDR3 length: 15 amino acids. V lost 3 bases and J lost 2; bases outside the gene matches: 8. The DNA of the CDR3 is TGCAGTGCTAGTCGATCGGACAGGGGCACCTACGAGCAGTACTTC. This sequence encodes CSASRSDRGTYEQYF.

V gene TRBV7-3 combines with J gene TRBJ2-1; 12 bases fit TRBD2. Germline V gives CDR1 SGHTA, CDR2 FQGTGA. This CDR3 comprises 15 residues. V lost 4 bases to trimming and J lost 3 bases; unmatched junction nucleotides: 1. CDR3 nucleotide sequence: TGTGCCAGCAGCTCTAGCGGGGGGGTCTACAATGAGCAGTTCTTC. Its protein is CASSSSGGVYNEQFF.

The chain is built from TRBV30 and TRBJ1-1; D call uncertain. The germline V gene has CDR1 GTSNPN and CDR2 SVGIG (reference sequence). V gave up 0 bases and J gave up 1 base, with 12 bases separating them. This CDR3 spans 15 amino acids. The CDR3: CAWSVYLKPNTEAFF. CDR3 nucleotide sequence: TGTGCCTGGAGTGTATATTTGAAGCCGAACACTGAAGCTTTCTTT.

The CDR3 region is CASSITGLYEQYF. The CDR3 DNA follows: TGTGCCAGTAGTATCACAGGGTTGTACGAGCAGTACTTC. This chain uses TRBV19 with TRBJ2-7, with D tentatively TRBD1 (6 bases). Trimming left V 3 bases short and J 4 bases short, with 10 bases between. The germline V gene has CDR1 LNHDA and CDR2 SQIVND (reference sequence). The CDR3 covers 13 residues.